What follows are 23 T cell receptor beta chains derived from one specimen sequenced in a study of shared clonotypes between healthy human individuals. Sequenced by immunoSEQ multiplex PCR; TCRdb stores in-frame clones only, minus some. The sample holds over 2 million clones, 85% to 95% seen once. Sequencing used naive CD4+ T cells sorted from blood. Regarding subset: CD45RA+ positively selected. The receptors stem from a man younger than 35 in good health.

This clone was seen once. The same CDR3 can be traced to other DNA sequences in this sample. The rearrangement joins TRBV5-4 to TRBJ2-7; 11 nucleotides line up with TRBD1. The V and J ends lost 0 bases and 4 bases, in that order; junction bases with no gene match: 3. The CDR3 has 15 amino acids. Germline CDR1 and CDR2: SGHNT and YYREEE (reference sequence). This CDR3 reads CASSLGGTGGYEQYF. In nucleotides, the CDR3 is TGTGCCAGCAGCTTGGGAGGGACAGGGGGATACGAGCAGTACTTC.

This clone was detected once. V gene TRBV7-6 combines with J gene TRBJ2-7; D assignment may be TRBD1 or TRBD2 (5 bases each). The CDR3 contains 16 residues. CDR1 is SGHVS, CDR2 FNYEAQ, per germline. V was pared by 1 base and J by 0 bases, with 13 bases between. The DNA for the CDR3 is TGTGCCAGCAGCTTAGAAGTCGGGGCAACCTCCTACGAGCAGTACTTC. Encoded protein: CASSLEVGATSYEQYF. The variable domain in full, with the rest retrieved from reference TRBV7-6 and TRBJ2-7, is GAGVSQSPRYKVTKRGQDVALRCDPISGHVSLYWYRQALGQGPEFLTYFNYEAQQDKSGLPNDRFSAERPEGSISTLTIQRTEQRDSAMYRCASSLEVGATSYEQYFGPGTRLTVT.

The CDR3 DNA is TGTGCCAGCAGCCCAAGCGCTACCTACGAGCAGTACTTC. It translates to CASSPSATYEQYF. The rearrangement links TRBV6-6 to TRBJ2-7, with D hard to call. CDR1 MNHNY and CDR2 SVGAGI come from the germline V gene (reference sequence). V was pared by 6 bases and J by 2 bases, with 11 bases between. This CDR3 comprises 13 residues.

This clone was recorded once. The chain carries TRBV27 and TRBJ2-1; D ambiguous. The CDR3 is made up of 13 amino acids. Deletions cut 6 bases from V and 8 bases from J, with 14 bases between. In germline, CDR1 is MNHEY, CDR2 SMNVEV (reference sequence). The CDR3 is CASSRLISHEQFF. The DNA of the CDR3 is TGTGCCAGCAGCCGACTGATAAGCCATGAGCAGTTCTTC.

The J gene is TRBJ2-7, the V gene TRBV2; either TRBD1 or TRBD2 may fit D (6 bases each). Between the trimmed V and J ends, which lost 2 bases and 2 bases, there was a span of 16 bases. Germline CDR1 and CDR2: SNHLY and FYNNEI. The CDR3 has 16 amino acids. This chain's CDR3 is CASSEWGEQGAYEQYF. CDR3 nucleotides: TGTGCCAGCAGTGAATGGGGGGAACAGGGAGCCTACGAGCAGTACTTC.

The chain is built from TRBV25-1 and TRBJ2-5, with TRBD2 matching 11 bases. The V gene end was trimmed by 1 base and the J gene end by 4 bases; junction bases not matched to a gene: 8. Germline V lookup: CDR1 MGHDK, CDR2 SYGVNS. The CDR3 is 17 amino acids. The CDR3, as DNA: TGTGCCAGCAGTGAATTTCCTAGCGGGAGGTCGGTAGAGACCCAGTACTTC. Translation: CASSEFPSGRSVETQYF.

CDR3 loop: CASSYPTGTNYGYTF. The CDR3 nucleotides read TGTGCCAGCAGCTACCCGACAGGAACTAACTATGGCTACACCTTC. The chain has TRBV28 and TRBJ1-2; a weak D match, TRBD1 (6 bases). The CDR3 totals 15 residues. CDR1 is MDHEN, CDR2 SYDVKM, per germline. Between the trimmed V and J ends, which lost 6 bases and 0 bases, there was a span of 14 bases.

In the case of this clone: Other DNA sequences within the sample encode an identical CDR3. This rearrangement joins TRBV9 to TRBJ1-4; 8 positions agree with TRBD1. V was pared by 2 bases and J by 8 bases, with 5 bases of the junction left unmatched. Germline V lookup: CDR1 SGDLS, CDR2 YYNGEE. CDR3 length equals 14 residues. Here the CDR3 reads CASSVDRGREKLFF. The CDR3 bases are TGTGCCAGCAGCGTCGACAGGGGACGGGAAAAACTGTTTTTT.

The chain has TRBV5-1 and TRBJ2-5, with D perhaps being TRBD1 or TRBD2 (5 bases each). The CDR3 is 13 amino acids. Germline V gives CDR1 SGHRS, CDR2 YFSETQ. V shed 5 bases and J shed 10 bases, with 18 bases lying between them. CDR3 sequence: CASRAVPGDLQYF. CDR3 nucleotide sequence: TGCGCCAGCAGAGCCGTCCCCGGGGACCTCCAGTACTTC.

In regard to this clone: The sample carries other DNA sequences with the same CDR3. The chain links TRBV29-1 to TRBJ2-1; D is uncertain. The germline V gene has CDR1 SQVTM and CDR2 ANQGSEA. Trimming removed 0 bases from V and 9 bases from J, with 6 bases in between. The CDR3 length is 11 residues. For the CDR3, the DNA is TGCAGCGTTGAAGATCCAGGTGAGCAGTTCTTC. Amino acids: CSVEDPGEQFF.

This clone was seen only once. The V call is TRBV7-2, the J call TRBJ2-7; maybe TRBD2 (6 bases). The V end lost 3 bases, the J end lost 5 bases, and 11 bases lay between the germline ends. The CDR3 runs to 13 residues. Germline V CDR1 and CDR2: SGHTA, FQGNSA. Written as DNA, the CDR3 is TGTGCCAGCAGCTTTAAGGGGAGGAACGAGCAGTACTTC. It yields the protein CASSFKGRNEQYF.

As regards this clone: This CDR3 is also generated by other DNA sequences in the sample. V is TRBV6-5 and J is TRBJ2-1; TRBD1 might be the D (5 bases). V dropped 4 bases and J dropped 7 bases, with 8 bases sitting between them. The CDR3 has 12 amino acids. Germline CDR1 reads MNHEY; CDR2 reads SVGAGI. CDR3 residues: CASSSPGNEQFF. In nucleotides, the CDR3 is TGTGCCAGCAGTTCTCCAGGGAATGAGCAGTTCTTC.

CDR3 DNA: TGCGCCAGCAGCTTGGATCCCAGCTTGTCTGGAAACACCATATATTTT. It translates to CASSLDPSLSGNTIYF. The rearrangement joins TRBV5-1 to TRBJ1-3; D call uncertain. V lost 0 bases, J lost 1 base, and 11 bases lay in between. The length of the CDR3 is 16 residues. Per germline, CDR1 SGHRS and CDR2 YFSETQ.

Regarding this clone: A single base separates this from a much larger clone, so it may be a read error. The CDR3 region is CAGSRTGSGGTEAFF. CDR3 bases: TGTGCCGGCAGCAGGACAGGGTCAGGCGGGACTGAAGCTTTCTTT. This chain joins TRBV5-4 and TRBJ1-1, with TRBD1 matching 8 bases. The CDR3 consists of 15 residues. From germline, CDR1 is SGHNT and CDR2 YYREEE (reference sequence).

Only one count was recorded for this clone. The rearrangement uses TRBV5-1 and TRBJ2-5, with D possibly being TRBD1 (6 bases). With 2 bases removed from V and 0 bases from J, the gap between germline ends came to 8 bases. The germline V gene encodes CDR1 SGHRS and CDR2 YFSETQ. This CDR3 comprises 14 residues. In DNA form, the CDR3 reads TGCGCCAGCAGCTTCCACAGGGACCAAGAGACCCAGTACTTC. This encodes CASSFHRDQETQYF.

The V and J genes are TRBV10-1 and TRBJ1-3, with no clear D. CDR3 length: 15 residues. Germline-derived CDR1 and CDR2 are WNHNN and SYGVQD (reference sequence). V was pared by 3 bases and J by 0 bases, with 9 bases between. CDR3 sequence: CASSDRASSGNTIYF. The CDR3 bases are TGCGCCAGCAGTGATCGGGCGAGCTCTGGAAACACCATATATTTT.

The V and J genes are TRBV30 and TRBJ1-5; 11 nucleotides match TRBD1. Germline CDR1 is GTSNPN and CDR2 is SVGIG (reference sequence). CDR3 length: 15 amino acids. The V segment lost 4 bases and the J segment 6 bases; nucleotides outside the gene matches: 8. CDR3 loop: CAWKATGTGGQPQHF. The CDR3 DNA follows: TGTGCCTGGAAAGCTACCGGGACAGGGGGTCAGCCCCAGCATTTT.

The rearrangement uses TRBV30 and TRBJ2-3, with 13 bases matching TRBD2. Looked up from germline, CDR1 is GTSNPN and CDR2 is SVGIG (reference sequence). The CDR3 totals 17 residues. The junction had 8 bases not matched to a gene; V was cut back by 1 base and J by 4 bases. The CDR3 spells CAWSARRTSGGPDTQYF. CDR3 sequence (DNA): TGTGCCTGGAGTGCACGAAGGACTAGCGGGGGCCCAGATACGCAGTATTTT.

In its sample, this clone was seen once. The V call is TRBV7-8, the J call TRBJ1-6, with unresolved D. The CDR3 length is 13 residues. Trimming took off 5 bases at V and 7 bases at J, with 9 bases between the two ends. Germline V gene data show CDR1 as SGHVS and CDR2 as FQNEAQ. The CDR3 DNA sequence: TGTGCCAGCAGCCGCCGGTTAAATTCACCCCTCCACTTT. Amino acids: CASSRRLNSPLHF.

This rearrangement joins TRBV4-1 to TRBJ1-5; D perhaps matches TRBD1 (6 bases). Germline V gene sequence: CDR1 MGHRA, CDR2 YSYEKL. Trimming shortened V by 9 bases and J by 7 bases, and 22 bases separated the two germline ends. The CDR3 loop spans 15 amino acids. The DNA for the CDR3 is TGCGCCAGTAGCTCCCGGGGGGCGATCGGACAGCCCCAGCATTTT. It specifies CASSSRGAIGQPQHF.

This chain joins TRBV4-1 and TRBJ2-7; 8 positions agree with TRBD2. The germline V gene has CDR1 MGHRA and CDR2 YSYEKL. The CDR3 is 16 residues long. With 2 bases clipped from V and 1 base from J, the junction kept 7 bases outside the gene matches. The CDR3: CASSQSGGLASYEQYF. CDR3 coding DNA: TGCGCCAGCAGCCAATCGGGTGGACTAGCATCCTACGAGCAGTACTTC.

The V call is TRBV5-6, the J call TRBJ2-2, with D possibly being TRBD2 (5 bases). This CDR3 has 15 residues. V was shortened by 3 bases and J by 0 bases, with 9 bases between the two germline ends. Germline assignment: CDR1 SGHDT and CDR2 YYEEEE. CDR3 nucleotide sequence: TGTGCCAGCAGCTCGGTCGGGACGAACACCGGGGAGCTGTTTTTT. Its protein is CASSSVGTNTGELFF.

The chain carries TRBV10-1 and TRBJ1-3; 9 bases map to TRBD1. The ends lost 3 bases at V and 2 bases at J; junction bases unmatched: 2. The CDR3 consists of 15 residues. The germline gives CDR1 WNHNN, CDR2 SYGVQD (reference sequence). The CDR3 bases are TGCGCCAGCAGTGAACAGGGGGCGACTGGAAACACCATATATTTT. Protein: CASSEQGATGNTIYF.